This passage covers 18 T cell receptor beta chains from one sample sequenced in a study of cytomegalovirus exposure and HLA in healthy donors. The PCR ran on 60 Vbeta and 13 Jbeta primers. Profiling relied on immunoSEQ multiplex PCR, and the TCRdb table lists in-frame clones only, not all of them. The sample has under 150,000 clones, around 76% seen once. Sequencing was done on a sample of PBMCs. These receptors were obtained from a male donor in good health and CMV-seronegative.

The genes are TRBV6-5 and TRBJ1-1; the D gene is possibly TRBD1 (5 bases). Trimming took off 2 bases at V and 6 bases at J, with 7 bases between the two ends. CDR3 size: 12 residues. The germline CDR1 and CDR2 sequences are MNHEY and SVGAGI. In DNA form, the CDR3 reads TGTGCCAGCAGTTACAGGGGCGCTGAAGCTTTCTTT. Translated: CASSYRGAEAFF.

This clone was recorded once. The genes are TRBV5-4 and TRBJ2-7, with 7 bases aligning to TRBD2. The germline gives CDR1 SGHNT, CDR2 YYREEE (reference sequence). CDR3 length: 13 residues. V was pared by 4 bases and J by 7 bases, with 8 bases of the junction left unmatched. The CDR3 region is CASSGTGRPEQYF. Here the CDR3 DNA reads TGTGCCAGCAGCGGAACCGGGAGGCCAGAGCAGTACTTC.

This chain links TRBV19 with TRBJ1-1; D is possibly TRBD1 (5 bases). Trimming removed 5 bases from V and 2 bases from J, with 15 bases in between. Germline loops: CDR1 LNHDA, CDR2 SQIVND (reference sequence). This CDR3 comprises 15 residues. The CDR3 loop is CASSPPRRGNTEAFF. The CDR3, as DNA: TGTGCCAGTAGTCCCCCGCGGCGGGGCAACACTGAAGCTTTCTTT.

The V gene is TRBV9, the J gene TRBJ1-6; D remains unclear. Germline CDR1 is SGDLS and CDR2 is YYNGEE. The CDR3 spans 14 residues. Trimming cost V 0 bases and J 9 bases, with 10 bases left between them. The CDR3 is CASSVVSGSSPLHF. The CDR3, as DNA: TGTGCCAGCAGCGTAGTGTCGGGGTCTTCACCCCTCCACTTT.

The V gene is TRBV5-4, the J gene TRBJ2-7; 12 nucleotides line up with TRBD2. V dropped 3 bases and J dropped 5; count of bases not matched to a gene: 3. CDR1 is SGHNT, CDR2 YYREEE, per germline (reference sequence). The CDR3 covers 14 residues. The chain's CDR3 is CASSSGLAGHEQYF. In DNA, the CDR3 is TGTGCCAGCAGCTCCGGACTAGCGGGACACGAGCAGTACTTC.

The V call is TRBV5-1, the J call TRBJ2-5; 9 bases match TRBD1. The CDR3 length is 14 residues. Germline CDR1 reads SGHRS; CDR2 reads YFSETQ. The junction had 6 bases not matched to a gene; V was cut back by 4 bases and J by 5 bases. The CDR3 DNA reads as TGCGCCAGCAGCCCGGGACAGGGTATGGAGACCCAGTACTTC. Translation: CASSPGQGMETQYF.

This chain uses TRBV5-1 with TRBJ1-5; possibly TRBD1 for D (6 bases). V was cut by 4 bases and J by 2 bases, with 13 bases left in between. The germline V gene encodes CDR1 SGHRS and CDR2 YFSETQ. This CDR3 region has 15 residues. The CDR3 protein is CASSVTGTGNQPQHF. Here the CDR3 DNA reads TGCGCCAGCAGCGTAACAGGGACGGGCAATCAGCCCCAGCATTTT.

The genes are TRBV4-1 and TRBJ2-5, with TRBD1 identical over 11 bases. The CDR3 is 15 amino acids. Germline CDR1 is MGHRA and CDR2 is YSYEKL. Trimming cost V 6 bases and J 4 bases; bases outside gene matches: 7. The CDR3 bases are TGCGCCAGCAGTCAGGGACAGGGGGGATTAGAGACCCAGTACTTC. Its protein is CASSQGQGGLETQYF.

This clone was recorded a few times. J is TRBJ2-7 and V is TRBV4-3; 9 bases align to TRBD1. V lost 3 bases, J lost 3 bases, and 6 bases stayed unmatched. Per the germline V gene, CDR1 is LGHNA and CDR2 is YSLEER. This CDR3 is built from 15 residues. The CDR3 DNA follows: TGCGCCAGCAGCCACTCCGGGACAGGGAACTACGAGCAGTACTTC. Translation: CASSHSGTGNYEQYF.

The CDR3 loop reads CASTGQGSEQYF. CDR3 in DNA: TGTGCCAGCACGGGACAGGGTTCCGAGCAGTACTTC. The chain combines TRBV6-6 with TRBJ2-7; 9 bases are shared with TRBD1. CDR3 length equals 12 residues. Germline lookup yields CDR1 MNHNY and CDR2 SVGAGI (reference sequence). The trim removed 7 bases at V and 6 bases at J, leaving 4 bases unmatched.

This rearrangement joins TRBV25-1 to TRBJ2-1; 13 bases line up with TRBD2. V dropped 5 bases and J dropped 7; count of bases not matched to a gene: 8. The germline CDR1 and CDR2 sequences are MGHDK and SYGVNS. CDR3 length equals 16 residues. In nucleotides, the CDR3 is TGTGCCAGCAGTACAGGACTAGCGGGAGAGAAAAATGAGCAGTTCTTC. It is translated as CASSTGLAGEKNEQFF.

This clone was picked up one time. J is TRBJ2-7 and V is TRBV7-2, with 10 bases aligning to TRBD2. V shed 2 bases and J 5 bases; nucleotides not matched to a gene: 9. Germline values: CDR1 SGHTA, CDR2 FQGNSA. This CDR3 contains 16 residues. The CDR3 spells CASSLMSLAGVNEQYF. In nucleotides, the CDR3 is TGTGCCAGCAGCTTAATGTCGCTAGCGGGAGTCAACGAGCAGTACTTC.

The chain employs TRBV18 and TRBJ2-2, with a tentative D call TRBD1 (6 bases). The CDR3 has 16 residues. V was pared by 8 bases and J by 5 bases, with 21 bases between. Germline V CDR1 and CDR2: KGHSH, LQKENI. This chain's CDR3 is CASRQAGADDTGELFF. The CDR3, as DNA: TGTGCCAGCCGACAAGCAGGGGCGGATGATACCGGGGAGCTGTTTTTT.

The V gene is TRBV5-1, the J gene TRBJ2-5, with 11 bases fitting TRBD1. TRBJ2-7 matches the DNA end more closely, so the J call is doubtful. The germline V gene has CDR1 SGHRS and CDR2 YFSETQ. This CDR3 region has 16 residues. The CDR3 DNA follows: TGCGCCAGCAGCCAAACCCCGGGACAGGGGGCCTACGAGCAGTACTTC. Amino acid sequence: CASSQTPGQGAYEQYF.

The chain combines TRBV5-1 with TRBJ1-3; 7 nucleotides agree with TRBD1. Trimming cost V 0 bases and J 0 bases; bases outside gene matches: 3. The CDR3 contains 16 residues. Germline CDR1 reads SGHRS; CDR2 reads YFSETQ. CDR3 residues: CASSLGQGNSGNTIYF. The CDR3 region has the DNA TGCGCCAGCAGCTTGGGACAGGGAAACTCTGGAAACACCATATATTTT.

The gene calls are TRBV6-5 and TRBJ1-4, with TRBD1 identical over 7 bases. With V trimmed by 7 bases and J by 0 bases, 5 bases remained unmatched. Germline V lookup: CDR1 MNHEY, CDR2 SVGAGI. CDR3 size: 15 residues. CDR3 region: CASKGALATNEKLFF. The CDR3 coding sequence is TGTGCCAGCAAGGGGGCGCTTGCAACTAATGAAAAACTGTTTTTT.

The V call is TRBV5-4, the J call TRBJ2-3, with 10 bases identical to TRBD2. Per the germline V gene, CDR1 is SGHNT and CDR2 is YYREEE (reference sequence). With V trimmed by 3 bases and J by 2 bases, 6 bases remained unmatched. This CDR3 is built from 16 residues. DNA for the CDR3: TGTGCCAGCAGCTCACGAGCGGGAGGGATCACAGATACGCAGTATTTT. Amino acids: CASSSRAGGITDTQYF.

The V call is TRBV30, the J call TRBJ1-2, with TRBD1 matching 7 bases. Looked up from germline, CDR1 is GTSNPN and CDR2 is SVGIG (reference sequence). The J segment lost 4 bases and the V segment lost 3 bases, leaving 8 bases of the junction unmatched. CDR3 size: 14 residues. CDR3 DNA sequence: TGTGCCTGGAGGGGGAGACAGGGCCCCTATGGCTACACCTTC. Translation gives CAWRGRQGPYGYTF.